This TCR beta chain derives from a study of cytomegalovirus exposure and HLA in healthy donors. In the study overall: Out of a few hundred genotyped donors, about 84% belonged to the Caucasian-associated ancestry cluster.

The CDR3 sequence is 15 residues long. Germline lookup yields CDR1 KGHSH and CDR2 LQKENI. V trimming: 0 bases; J trimming: 6 bases; junction bases outside the gene matches: 2. The PCR was carried out with 60 Vbeta primers and 13 Jbeta primers. Generated by immunoSEQ multiplex PCR, the TCRdb table keeps only in-frame clones and is missing some. Among 140,000 to 150,000 clones listed, around 10% were seen once. This chain links TRBV18 with TRBJ2-7, with 13 bases aligning to TRBD2. The sequence was obtained from a male donor in good health and CMV-seronegative. Sequencing was performed on PBMCs. The CDR3: CASSPPGLAGTEQYF. Written as DNA, the CDR3 is TGTGCCAGCTCACCACCGGGACTAGCGGGGACCGAGCAGTACTTC.